A single sample is the source of the 7 T cell receptor beta chains below, sequenced in a study of radiotherapy plus CTLA-4 blockade in lung cancer. Libraries were prepared by immunoSEQ multiplex PCR; TCRdb keeps only in-frame clonotypes and omits some of them. The sample shows fewer than 90,000 clones, under 85% of them seen only once. The sequencing here drew on peripheral blood, taken from a patient treated with radiotherapy plus ipilimumab. Source of these receptors: a human donor with non-small cell lung cancer who had stable disease on radiotherapy plus ipilimumab.

The CDR3 sequence is CASSLIYQPQHF. The DNA for the CDR3 is TGTGCCAGCAGCTTGATCTATCAGCCCCAGCATTTT. V and J are TRBV5-8 and TRBJ1-5; no reliable D call. CDR1 is SGHTS, CDR2 YDEGEE, per germline. The CDR3 has 12 amino acids. V lost 1 base and J 5 bases, leaving 4 bases between the germline ends.

The chain is built from TRBV6-5 and TRBJ2-7; D is possibly TRBD1 (5 bases). This CDR3 has 12 amino acids. Germline V lookup: CDR1 MNHEY, CDR2 SVGAGI. Between the trimmed V and J ends, which lost 5 bases and 3 bases, there was a span of 8 bases. The CDR3 spells CASSQGYYEQYF. The CDR3 nucleotides are TGTGCCAGCAGTCAGGGCTACTACGAGCAGTACTTC.

The chain links TRBV27 to TRBJ1-5, with 7 positions matching TRBD1. The CDR3 consists of 16 residues. CDR1 MNHEY and CDR2 SMNVEV come from the germline V gene (reference sequence). V lost 6 bases, J lost 0 bases, and 8 bases stayed unmatched. The CDR3 spells CASSTGQLDSNQPQHF. As DNA, the CDR3 is TGTGCCAGCAGCACGGGACAGCTAGATAGCAATCAGCCCCAGCATTTT.

The V and J genes are TRBV30 and TRBJ2-7; TRBD1 aligns across 8 bases. V was clipped by 1 base and J by 3 bases; unmatched bases: 2. The germline gives CDR1 GTSNPN, CDR2 SVGIG (reference sequence). This CDR3 contains 13 residues. The CDR3 is CAWSGDRGYEQYF. CDR3 nucleotides: TGTGCCTGGAGTGGTGACAGGGGCTACGAGCAGTACTTC.

The V call is TRBV19, the J call TRBJ1-5; no clear D. V was trimmed by 2 bases and J by 0 bases, leaving 11 bases between them. This CDR3 is built from 16 residues. The germline V gene encodes CDR1 LNHDA and CDR2 SQIVND (reference sequence). The CDR3 DNA sequence: TGTGCCAGTAGTATATATGCCAGCCGTAGCAATCAGCCCCAGCATTTT. Translated, it gives CASSIYASRSNQPQHF.

The chain uses TRBV27 and TRBJ2-3; D is possibly TRBD2 (6 bases). This CDR3 contains 17 residues. V was clipped by 2 bases and J by 4 bases, with 19 bases between them. CDR1 is MNHEY, CDR2 SMNVEV, per germline (reference sequence). This CDR3 is CASSLVGPGTPADTQYF. In DNA, the CDR3 is TGTGCCAGCAGTTTAGTCGGGCCCGGGACTCCCGCAGATACGCAGTATTTT.

This chain connects TRBV6-4 to TRBJ1-1, with TRBD1 as a possible D gene (6 bases). V lost 0 bases, J lost 3 bases, and 14 bases lay in between. Germline CDR1 is MRHNA and CDR2 is SNTAGT. This CDR3 is 16 amino acids long. CDR3 sequence: CASSDSFSGADTEAFF. CDR3 nucleotide sequence: TGTGCCAGCAGTGACTCCTTTTCGGGGGCCGACACTGAAGCTTTCTTT.